The next 16 T cell receptor beta chains were all read from a single sample in a study of cytomegalovirus exposure and HLA in healthy donors. The PCR was carried out with 60 Vbeta primers and 13 Jbeta primers. Libraries were prepared by immunoSEQ multiplex PCR; TCRdb keeps only in-frame clonotypes and omits some of them. The sample yields about 120,000 clones, roughly four fifths seen once. The sample was PBMCs. The receptor set was obtained from a woman in her thirties in good health and CMV-seropositive.

The chain joins TRBV4-2 to TRBJ2-2, with TRBD2 matching 7 bases. There are 17 residues in the CDR3. Germline loops: CDR1 LGHNA, CDR2 YNFKEQ. The junction had 12 bases not matched to a gene; V was cut back by 4 bases and J by 4 bases. CDR3 DNA sequence: TGTGCCAGCAGCCCACGCGGGCGGGGGAGTGTCACCGGGGAGCTGTTTTTT. It codes for CASSPRGRGSVTGELFF.

The chain is built from TRBV10-3 and TRBJ2-7, with TRBD2 matching over 7 bases. This CDR3 has 12 amino acids. With 7 bases clipped from V and 4 bases from J, the junction kept 4 bases outside the gene matches. Germline CDR1 is ENHRY and CDR2 is SYGVKD. The CDR3 region has the DNA TGTGCCATCAAGGGTAGCGGGTACGAGCAGTACTTC. Translating it yields CAIKGSGYEQYF.

The rearrangement uses TRBV29-1 and TRBJ2-7, with D possibly matching TRBD1 (5 bases). V lost 5 bases and J 3 bases, leaving 11 bases between the germline ends. There are 12 residues in the CDR3. From germline, CDR1 is SQVTM and CDR2 ANQGSEA. CDR3 amino acids: CSVSVGRYEQYF. CDR3 in DNA: TGCAGCGTTTCGGTGGGGCGCTACGAGCAGTACTTC.

The chain couples TRBV7-6 to TRBJ1-5, with D possibly being TRBD1 (6 bases). The CDR3 is 15 residues long. Trimming pared 0 bases from V and 7 bases from J, leaving 13 bases between. Per germline, CDR1 SGHVS and CDR2 FNYEAQ. CDR3 residues: CASSLAPGVNQPQHF. CDR3 DNA sequence: TGTGCCAGCAGCTTAGCGCCAGGGGTTAACCAGCCCCAGCATTTT.

This rearrangement joins TRBV4-2 to TRBJ2-5; TRBD1 might be the D (6 bases). Deletions cut 4 bases from V and 5 bases from J, with 14 bases between. The length of the CDR3 is 14 residues. Per the germline V gene, CDR1 is LGHNA and CDR2 is YNFKEQ. CDR3 nucleotides: TGTGCCAGCAGCCGAAACCAGGGGCGGGAGACCCAGTACTTC. This translates into CASSRNQGRETQYF.

J is TRBJ2-7 and V is TRBV30, with 9 positions matching TRBD2. The CDR3 runs to 14 residues. With 3 bases clipped from V and 7 bases from J, the junction kept 10 bases outside the gene matches. Germline V CDR1 and CDR2: GTSNPN, SVGIG (reference sequence). Here the CDR3 DNA reads TGTGCCTGGAGCCTGGGCGGGGGGGCGCGGGAGCAGTACTTC. It encodes CAWSLGGGAREQYF.

The J gene is TRBJ2-3, the V gene TRBV7-9; no reliable D call. Trimming stripped 1 base from V and 0 bases from J, with 8 bases between. The CDR3 spans 15 residues. Germline CDR1 SEHNR, CDR2 FQNEAQ (reference sequence). In DNA form, the CDR3 reads TGTGCCAGCAGCTTAGGTGGCCAAAGCACAGATACGCAGTATTTT. Its translation is CASSLGGQSTDTQYF.

CDR3 loop: CASSRSGTGRNEQYF. DNA for the CDR3: TGTGCCAGCAGTCGGTCCGGGACAGGGAGGAACGAGCAGTACTTC. This chain joins TRBV6-1 and TRBJ2-5; 9 nucleotides align to TRBD1. The assigned J gene may be wrong: the sequence end matches TRBJ2-7 better. Germline V gene lookup returns CDR1 MNHNS and CDR2 SASEGT. The CDR3 consists of 15 residues.

This rearrangement joins TRBV2 to TRBJ1-5, with D possibly TRBD1 on 6 matching bases. The CDR3 is made up of 14 amino acids. Per the germline V gene, CDR1 is SNHLY and CDR2 is FYNNEI. Trimming stripped 8 bases from V and 2 bases from J, with 13 bases between. The CDR3 coding sequence is TGTGCCAGCGGCAGACAGGAGGGCAATCAGCCCCAGCATTTT. It translates to CASGRQEGNQPQHF.

The rearrangement uses TRBV5-1 and TRBJ2-3; 8 nucleotides align to TRBD2. With V trimmed by 0 bases and J by 5 bases, 11 bases remained unmatched. The CDR3 length is 17 residues. CDR1 SGHRS and CDR2 YFSETQ come from the germline V gene. The CDR3 protein is CASSLAGRGDQRDTQYF. As DNA, the CDR3 is TGCGCCAGCAGCTTGGCGGGGCGGGGGGACCAAAGAGATACGCAGTATTTT. The full variable domain, completed using reference TRBV5-1 and TRBJ2-3, is KAGVTQTPRYLIKTRGQQVTLSCSPISGHRSVSWYQQTPGQGLQFLFEYFSETQRNKGNFPGRFSGRQFSNSRSEMNVSTLELGDSALYLCASSLAGRGDQRDTQYFGPGTRLTVL.

This clone was seen only once. The V call is TRBV5-5, the J call TRBJ2-2, with D unclear. In germline, CDR1 is SGHKS, CDR2 YYEKEE (reference sequence). V was clipped by 2 bases and J by 3 bases, with 8 bases between them. CDR3 length: 14 residues. The CDR3 loop is CASSLFSDTGELFF. The CDR3 region has the DNA TGTGCCAGCAGCTTATTTTCCGACACCGGGGAGCTGTTTTTT. The complete variable domain, with remaining parts taken from reference TRBV5-5 and TRBJ2-2, reads DAGVTQSPTHLIKTRGQQVTLRCSPISGHKSVSWYQQVLGQGPQFIFQYYEKEERGRGNFPDRFSARQFPNYSSELNVNALLLGDSALYLCASSLFSDTGELFFGEGSRLTVL.

This sequence joins TRBV28 and TRBJ2-3; TRBD2 matches at 14 bases. Germline V gene sequence: CDR1 MDHEN, CDR2 SYDVKM. The CDR3 runs 16 residues. J lost 8 bases, V lost 0 bases, and 4 bases had no gene match. CDR3 region: CASSLWEGTSGSTQYF. The CDR3, as DNA: TGTGCCAGCAGTTTATGGGAGGGGACTAGCGGGAGTACGCAGTATTTT.

The chain uses TRBV29-1 and TRBJ2-5, with D unclear. The CDR3 totals 11 residues. Trimming pared 4 bases from V and 11 bases from J, leaving 14 bases between. CDR1 is SQVTM and CDR2 is ANQGSEA in the germline V gene. CDR3 coding DNA: TGCAGCGTTGGAAGCGTGTCCGGGCAGTACTTC. Encoded protein: CSVGSVSGQYF.

V usage is TRBV25-1 and J usage is TRBJ2-7; 8 bases line up with TRBD1. This CDR3 spans 16 amino acids. Trimming at V came to 3 bases and at J to 0 bases, leaving 7 bases not matched to a gene. Germline CDR1 and CDR2: MGHDK and SYGVNS. CDR3 sequence reads: CASSDSRTGSSYEQYF. The CDR3, as DNA: TGTGCCAGCAGTGATTCACGGACAGGGAGCTCCTACGAGCAGTACTTC.

The chain combines TRBV4-2 with TRBJ2-7; D might be TRBD1 (5 bases). The CDR3 is 18 amino acids. Trimming removed 0 bases at V and 4 bases at J, with 22 bases between. The germline V gene encodes CDR1 LGHNA and CDR2 YNFKEQ. The CDR3 reads CASSQDRGTGSTLYEQYF. CDR3 nucleotide sequence: TGTGCCAGCAGCCAAGATAGGGGAACGGGCAGCACCTTATACGAGCAGTACTTC.

This clone was observed a few times. DNA of the CDR3: TGTGCCTGGTCGACCCCGGGATCCCGCTACGAGCAGTACTTC. As protein: CAWSTPGSRYEQYF. The chain carries TRBV30 and TRBJ2-7; D is perhaps TRBD2 (5 bases). The CDR3 length is 14 residues. Trimming took 5 bases from V and 3 from J, leaving 17 bases between them. Germline loops: CDR1 GTSNPN, CDR2 SVGIG (reference sequence). Based on the CDR3 plus reference TRBV30 and TRBJ2-7, the full variable domain is SQTIHQWPATLVQPVGSPLSLECTVEGTSNPNLYWYRQAAGRGLQLLFYSVGIGQISSEVPQNLSASRPQDRQFILSSKKLLLSDSGFYLCAWSTPGSRYEQYFGPGTRLTVT.